This T cell receptor (beta chain) was captured in a study of blood T cell repertoires in COVID-19. About the research overall: Acute and convalescent COVID-19 samples came from the United States, Italy and Spain.

The CDR3 has 12 residues. Germline lookup yields CDR1 SNHLY and CDR2 FYNNEI. Between the trimmed V and J ends, which lost 8 bases and 6 bases, there was a span of 13 bases. TCRdb's copy holds only in-frame clones and misses some; the assay was immunoSEQ multiplex PCR. The repertoire holds 140,000 to 150,000 clones, with approximately 78% as singletons. Sequences were obtained from peripheral blood. The receptor was isolated from a human donor with acute or convalescent COVID-19. The donor label of this sample is uncertain. V is TRBV2 and J is TRBJ1-2, with D possibly matching TRBD1 (5 bases). DNA of the CDR3: TGTGCCAGCCGACTCCTCAGGGATGGCTACACCTTC. It translates to CASRLLRDGYTF.